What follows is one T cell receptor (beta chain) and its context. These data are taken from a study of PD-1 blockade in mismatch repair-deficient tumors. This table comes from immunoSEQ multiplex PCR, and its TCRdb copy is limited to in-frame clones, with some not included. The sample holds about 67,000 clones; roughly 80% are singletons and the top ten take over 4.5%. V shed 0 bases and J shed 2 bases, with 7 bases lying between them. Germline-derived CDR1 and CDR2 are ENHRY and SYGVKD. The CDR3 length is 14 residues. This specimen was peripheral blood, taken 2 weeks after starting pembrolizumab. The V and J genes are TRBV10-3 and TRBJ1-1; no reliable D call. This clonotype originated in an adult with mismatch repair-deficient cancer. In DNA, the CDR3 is TGTGCCATCAGTGAGTCGAAGGGCAACACTGAAGCTTTCTTT. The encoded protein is CAISESKGNTEAFF.